This T cell receptor beta chain was identified in a study of neurological immune-mediated disorders. Study-wide points: The most TCR clonal expansion was seen in HTLV-1-associated myelopathy, and the least was seen in multiple sclerosis, which fell below healthy controls. A possible signature was seen in one related-CDR3 cluster, into which phylogenetic grouping placed the repertoires of 18 of 34 multiple sclerosis patients.

As concerns this clonotype: Its antigen remains unidentified. One end of the junction varies from germline; a read error may be responsible.

Germline loops: CDR1 MNHEY, CDR2 SVGEGT. The CDR3 has 18 amino acids. The making of cDNA relied on 5'RACE with 10-nucleotide random UMIs. The output of every sequencing run exceeded 160 million TCR-beta sequences, derived from 15-18 subjects. TCRdb itself ran the 5' RACE reads through MiXCR, one entry per CDR3 protein. Among about 62,000 distinct CDR3 sequences listed, 3% to 4% were seen once. The chain combines TRBV6-2 or TRBV6-3 with TRBJ1-6; tentatively, D is TRBD1 (5 bases). The material sequenced was PBMCs. The receptor was isolated from a woman between 50 and 59 years old with multiple sclerosis. The CDR3 reads CASSYDRYGDPGTSPLNF. Written as DNA, the CDR3 is TGTGCCAGCAGTTACGACCGGTATGGGGACCCGGGGACGTCACCCCTCAACTTT.